This note documents a single T cell receptor beta chain sequence. In germline, CDR1 is SQVTM, CDR2 ANQGSEA. With 5 bases removed from V and 2 bases from J, the gap between germline ends came to 10 bases. This CDR3 contains 12 residues. Recruited during active infection, patients (from Seattle) were subsequently followed longitudinally. This record belongs to a study of blood T cell repertoires in COVID-19. Study as a whole: From T cells, B-cell-depleted T cells, or PBMCs came the material, which was cDNA or gDNA.

Only in-frame clones appear in the TCRdb table, and some are missing; sequencing was by immunoSEQ multiplex PCR. This table holds tens of thousands of clones, roughly nine tenths found once. This receptor was obtained from a man aged 50 or older with COVID-19, enrolled during active disease. The sequencing input was peripheral blood. The chain recombines TRBV29-1 with TRBJ2-7; D might be TRBD1 (5 bases). The CDR3 nucleotides are TGCAGCGTTCTGGACACAACCTACGAGCAGTACTTC. Amino acids: CSVLDTTYEQYF.